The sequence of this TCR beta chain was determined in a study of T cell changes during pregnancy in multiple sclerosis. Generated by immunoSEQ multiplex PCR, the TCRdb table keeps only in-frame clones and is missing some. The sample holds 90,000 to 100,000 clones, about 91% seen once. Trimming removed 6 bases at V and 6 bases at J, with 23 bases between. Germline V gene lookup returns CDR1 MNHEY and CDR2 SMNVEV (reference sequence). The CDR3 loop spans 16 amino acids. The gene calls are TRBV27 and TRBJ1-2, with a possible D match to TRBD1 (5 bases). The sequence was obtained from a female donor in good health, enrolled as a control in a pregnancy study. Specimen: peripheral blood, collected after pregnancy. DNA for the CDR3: TGTGCCAGCAGCCTGGGACTTGCCTTGTCCGTTAATGGCTACACCTTC. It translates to CASSLGLALSVNGYTF.